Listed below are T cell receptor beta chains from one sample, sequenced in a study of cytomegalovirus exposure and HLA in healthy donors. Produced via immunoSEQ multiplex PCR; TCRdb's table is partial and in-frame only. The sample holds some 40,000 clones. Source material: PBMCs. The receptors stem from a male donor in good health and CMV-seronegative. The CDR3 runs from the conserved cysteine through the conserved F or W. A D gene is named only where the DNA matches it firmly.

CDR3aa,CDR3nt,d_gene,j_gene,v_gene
CASSQSTLGLASSNEQFF,TGCGCCAGCAGCCAATCTACCCTGGGACTAGCCTCCTCAAATGAGCAGTTCTTC,TRBD2,TRBJ2-1,TRBV4-1
CASKEAGASEKLFF,TGTGCCAGCAAAGAGGCAGGGGCAAGTGAAAAACTGTTTTTT,NA,TRBJ1-4,TRBV6-1
CASSLCTGGGEPEQYF,TGTGCCAGCAGCCTATGCACAGGGGGCGGGGAACCCGAGCAGTACTTC,NA,TRBJ2-7,TRBV21-1
CANSQGIAYGYTF,TGTGCCAACTCGCAGGGGATCGCCTATGGCTACACCTTC,NA,TRBJ1-2,TRBV6-5
CAREWAAYEQYF,TGTGCCAGAGAGTGGGCAGCCTACGAGCAGTACTTC,NA,TRBJ2-7,TRBV13
CASTKGASYNEQFF,TGTGCCAGCACCAAGGGAGCATCTTACAATGAGCAGTTCTTC,NA,TRBJ2-1,TRBV28
CSVTLTGGGSYTF,TGCAGCGTAACCCTAACAGGGGGCGGAAGCTACACCTTC,TRBD1,TRBJ1-2,TRBV29-1
CASFSLTRGQGPMDYGYTF,TGTGCCAGCTTTTCACTCACACGGGGACAGGGCCCCATGGACTATGGCTACACCTTC,TRBD1,TRBJ1-2,TRBV18
CANPPRGVSQGGPNNEQFF,TGTGCCAACCCCCCCCGGGGAGTTTCACAGGGGGGACCGAACAATGAGCAGTTCTTC,TRBD1,TRBJ2-1,TRBV9
CASSSRLAGDSEQYF,TGTGCCAGCAGTTCACGACTAGCGGGGGATAGCGAGCAGTACTTC,TRBD2,TRBJ2-7,TRBV6-5
CASSTRTGRRSNQPQHF,TGTGCCAGCAGTACCCGGACAGGGAGGCGGAGCAATCAGCCCCAGCATTTT,TRBD1,TRBJ1-5,TRBV27
CASSFRDYPGDTQYF,TGTGCCAGCAGCTTCCGGGACTACCCCGGTGATACGCAGTATTTT,TRBD2,TRBJ2-3,TRBV11-2
CASSLWLAGDNELFF,TGTGCCAGCAGTTTATGGCTAGCGGGGGACAATGAGCTGTTTTTT,TRBD2,TRBJ2-2,TRBV27
CASSPEWGGTGELFF,TGCGCCAGCAGCCCAGAGTGGGGGGGTACCGGGGAGCTGTTTTTT,TRBD2,TRBJ2-2,TRBV5-1
CASRSGGALNEQFF,TGCGCCAGCAGGAGCGGGGGGGCCTTAAATGAGCAGTTCTTC,TRBD2,TRBJ2-1,TRBV4-1
CASSRGKGAATQYF,TGTGCCAGCTCACGGGGCAAGGGGGCTGCGACGCAGTATTTT,TRBD1,TRBJ2-3,TRBV18
CASSLASGGLSEKLFF,TGTGCCAGCAGCTTAGCGTCGGGAGGTTTAAGTGAAAAACTGTTTTTT,NA,TRBJ1-4,TRBV7-9
CASSIGRGAPNEQYF,TGTGCCAGTAGTATAGGACGGGGGGCGCCCAACGAGCAGTACTTC,NA,TRBJ2-7,TRBV19
CASSADRGRGYTF,TGTGCCAGCAGTGCGGACAGGGGACGTGGCTACACCTTC,TRBD1,TRBJ1-2,TRBV6-1
CASSDRTGDKNYGYTF,TGTGCCAGCAGTGATCGGACAGGGGATAAAAACTATGGCTACACCTTC,TRBD1,TRBJ1-2,TRBV25-1
CSVEGTGGGYTF,TGCAGCGTTGAAGGGACAGGGGGTGGCTACACCTTC,TRBD1,TRBJ1-2,TRBV29-1
CASSPSGGASTEAFF,TGTGCCAGCTCACCATCGGGGGGCGCGAGCACTGAAGCTTTCTTT,NA,TRBJ1-1,TRBV18
CASSLWGDPSYEQYF,TGTGCCAGCAGCTTATGGGGGGACCCCTCCTACGAGCAGTACTTC,NA,TRBJ2-7,TRBV13
CASKTTAALNTEAFF,TGTGCCAGCAAGACGACAGCCGCATTGAACACTGAAGCTTTCTTT,NA,TRBJ1-1,TRBV6-6
CASSSRVIGDNYEQYF,TGTGCCAGCAGTTCCCGTGTTATTGGGGACAACTACGAGCAGTACTTC,NA,TRBJ2-7,TRBV27
CACRSGGSGANVLTF,TGTGCCTGTCGATCGGGGGGGTCTGGGGCCAACGTCCTGACTTTC,TRBD2,TRBJ2-6,TRBV6-1
CASRSYQGKLFF,TGTGCCAGCAGATCTTACCAGGGAAAACTGTTTTTT,NA,TRBJ1-4,TRBV27
CASSQGRAGLRYEQYF,TGTGCCAGCAGCCAAGGGAGGGCGGGGTTACGCTACGAGCAGTACTTC,NA,TRBJ2-7,TRBV4-2
CASSSLSSNQPQHF,TGTGCCAGCAGCTCCCTGAGTAGCAATCAGCCCCAGCATTTT,NA,TRBJ1-5,TRBV5-6
CASSPGVDSPLHF,TGTGCCAGCTCACCCGGGGTGGATTCACCCCTCCACTTT,NA,TRBJ1-6,TRBV18
CASSSTGWNSPLHF,TGTGCCAGCAGTTCTACAGGGTGGAATTCACCCCTCCACTTT,NA,TRBJ1-6,TRBV27
CASQIGGGSNQPQHF,TGTGCCAGCCAAATTGGGGGGGGGAGCAATCAGCCCCAGCATTTT,NA,TRBJ1-5,TRBV5-5
CATLGRENTEAFF,TGTGCCACCCTGGGGAGAGAGAACACTGAAGCTTTCTTT,NA,TRBJ1-1,TRBV21-1
CSGQLVDEQYF,TGCAGCGGCCAACTAGTTGACGAGCAGTACTTC,NA,TRBJ2-7,TRBV29-1
CASSRGGGTDTQYF,TGTGCCAGCAGCAGAGGGGGGGGCACGGATACGCAGTATTTT,NA,TRBJ2-3,TRBV5-6
CASSLVFTTSEAFF,TGTGCCAGCAGCTTAGTTTTTACGACATCTGAAGCTTTCTTT,NA,TRBJ1-1,TRBV7-2